A selection of T cell receptor beta chains follows, all from one sample in a study of PD-L1 blockade in urothelial cancer. Sequencing used immunoSEQ multiplex PCR; TCRdb keeps in-frame clones, though not all of them. Among 30,000 to 35,000 clones listed, around 80% were seen once. The sequencing here drew on PBMCs, taken around atezolizumab (anti-PD-L1) treatment. These receptors came from a man in his sixties with urothelial cancer. Both conserved end residues are trimmed from each CDR3. Each record gives: V gene, CDR3 protein.

>TRBV7-2
ASSVYRGMNTEAF
>TRBV12-5
ASYYRVLFTEAF
>TRBV6-1
ASSPRGGTGELF
>TRBV5-1
ASSPDGQGWYDQPQH
>TRBV5-1
ASSPVRLRLSYNEQF
>TRBV6-1
ASRIPTGGYEKLF
>TRBV7-9
ASSTANRGQYEQY
>TRBV5-1
ASSLDRDYGYT
>TRBV9
ASSAEGTVIYEQY
>TRBV14
ASSQELAGGPFPLNEQF
>TRBV30
AWSVRDTQY
>TRBV7-9
ASSLGGATYEQY
>TRBV5-4
ASSLAARRGGLETQY
>TRBV6-5
ASSRGQGGYEQY
>TRBV15
ATSRDPQGGYGYT
>TRBV28
ASSRRGQGPSNYGYT
>TRBV28
ASSRIRTGAYEQY
>TRBV4-3
ASSQGARLDSPLH
>TRBV4-2
ASSQGLAGVKY
>TRBV29-1
SVRTLMNTEAF
>TRBV9
ASSPRTATYEQY
>TRBV5-6
ASSFNIQGKTEAF
>TRBV19
ASSGPGGAYDRGDTQY
>TRBV7-9
ASSLDRGLAGEQY
>TRBV25-1
ASSESAGKIGTDTQY
>TRBV5-1
ASSLNMGRETQY
>TRBV19
ASSIGVEQY
>TRBV28
ASSLWAGGQETQY
>TRBV10-3
AISDMQGPDTQY
>TRBV18
ASSPSQGRVDTEAF
>TRBV10-3
AISEVRAGDYGYT
>TRBV6-1
ASSTGSTNTEAF
>TRBV5-8
ASIRTARATNEKLF
>TRBV30
AWSVLFGTVNNEQF
>TRBV7-2
ASSSSTRGTSYNSPLH
>TRBV2
ASSEFIVTNTGELF
>TRBV11-2
ASSFLQGDTEAF
>TRBV7-2
ASSGQDRYNEQF
>TRBV5-6
ASSQQQARKNEKLF
>TRBV7-2
ASSLDSFSPDTQY
>TRBV5-1
ASSLAGRGEKLF
>TRBV30
AWSPTGNTEAF
>TRBV9
ASSARQGLGNSPLH
>TRBV19
ASSAGTGGNQPQH
>TRBV5-1
ASSLGSEGNQPQH
>TRBV6-5
ASLPGLAGTGELF
>TRBV13
ASSYGTVYSYEQY
>TRBV5-1
ASSSSWTGALVGEQY
>TRBV19
ASSGRGLTEAF
>TRBV18
ASSPPASGNNEQF
>TRBV10-3
AIRPWTGNYEQY
>TRBV6-1
ASISGGAGGDTQY
>TRBV7-3
ASSPSSGAIQETQY
>TRBV5-4
ASSSYGQATEAF
>TRBV5-6
ASSLGDRVFVEAF